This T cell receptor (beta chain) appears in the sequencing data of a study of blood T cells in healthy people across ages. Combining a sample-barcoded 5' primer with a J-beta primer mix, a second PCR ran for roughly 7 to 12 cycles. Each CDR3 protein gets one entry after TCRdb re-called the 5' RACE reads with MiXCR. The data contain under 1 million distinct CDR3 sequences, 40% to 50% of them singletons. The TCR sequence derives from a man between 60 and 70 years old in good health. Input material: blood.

Written as DNA, the CDR3 is TGTGCCAGCAGCCAAGATCTGCTGGGGGCGGATGGCTACACCTTC. Protein product: CASSQDLLGADGYTF. J is TRBJ1-2 and V is TRBV3-1, with D possibly being TRBD1 (6 bases). Germline V CDR1 and CDR2: LGHDT, YNNKEL (reference sequence). The CDR3 length is 15 residues. V dropped 0 bases and J dropped 6 bases, with 14 bases sitting between them.